Following are 16 T cell receptor beta chains from one sample sequenced in a study of regulatory T cells in long-lasting Graves disease (dated by TCRdb to 2020 to 2023). This specimen's time point label, interpreted: newly diagnosed GD, antithyroid drugs for less than 3 months. For both TCR sequencing and RNA sequencing, RNA was extracted from PBMCs using TRIzol. Library construction relied on multiplex PCR. Sequenced on an Illumina HiSeq 4000. To build TCR beta libraries, CDR3 regions were amplified by Arm-PCR using iRepertoire HTBI primers. The public reads were reanalyzed by TCRdb: fastp trimming at Q25, MiXCR alignment, in-frame beta chains only. Every entry covers one CDR3 protein and lists the most common genes and DNA from its rows. The sample data list approximately 490,000 distinct CDR3 sequences, and about 17% of these were observed just once. The ten largest account for about 12% of the sample.

These data were also filed under a second study, of T cells in Graves' hyperthyroidism and ophthalmopathy.

Specimen: peripheral blood mononuclear cells (PBMCs), collected at new diagnosis, from a patient treated with antithyroid drugs. The receptors shown here come from a middle-aged man with Graves disease. Donor details come from another sample of the same person, matched by shared clones.

This clonotype was counted many times. V usage is TRBV11-3 and J usage is TRBJ2-3, with D perhaps matching TRBD2 (5 bases). V gave up 1 base and J gave up 2 bases, with 7 bases separating them. Germline V gene sequence: CDR1 SGHNT, CDR2 YENEEA. The CDR3 runs 14 residues. CDR3 sequence: CASSLATTTDTQYF. DNA of the CDR3: TGTGCCAGCAGCTTAGCGACTACCACAGATACGCAGTATTTT.

With regard to this clonotype: A far larger clone is one nucleotide away, so this likely arose from a read error. V and J are TRBV20-1 and TRBJ2-5; D not resolved. The CDR3 totals 14 residues. CDR1 is DFQATT, CDR2 SNEGSKA, per germline (reference sequence). The V end was cut by 0 bases, the J end by 11 bases, with 19 bases between. The CDR3 spells CSARDPHGYNEQYF. CDR3 bases: TGCAGTGCTAGAGATCCTCATGGGTACAATGAGCAGTACTTC.

This clonotype was picked up a small number of times. Just one base apart from a much larger clone, this may be a read error. The CDR3 coding sequence is TGTGCCAGCAGTCGATCTATTGGGGGGGGGGTCCAAGAGGCCCAGTACTTC. Its protein product is CASSRSIGGGVQEAQYF. V is TRBV28 and J is TRBJ2-5; 7 bases match TRBD2. Germline V gene lookup returns CDR1 MDHEN and CDR2 SYDVKM. The CDR3 length is 17 residues.

This clonotype was observed at least ten times. The CDR3 here is CATSDSSASYTEAFF. The CDR3 DNA reads TGTGCCACCAGTGATTCATCGGCCAGTTACACTGAAGCTTTCTTT. V and J are TRBV24-1 and TRBJ1-1, with no clear D. Germline values: CDR1 KGHDR, CDR2 SFDVKD. The ends were cut back, 2 bases at V and 3 bases at J, with 12 bases in the middle. The CDR3 is made up of 15 amino acids.

This clonotype was found many times. The chain uses TRBV5-1 and TRBJ2-3; the match to TRBD2 covers 7 bases. CDR1 SGHRS and CDR2 YFSETQ come from the germline V gene. V lost 0 bases, J lost 10 bases, and 14 bases stayed unmatched. The length of the CDR3 is 16 residues. This CDR3 is CASSLGVAGTTSAQYF. The CDR3 region has the DNA TGCGCCAGCAGCTTGGGAGTCGCGGGGACCACTAGCGCGCAGTATTTT.

This clonotype was observed many times. J is TRBJ2-5 and V is TRBV27; TRBD1 matches 7 bases. The CDR3 loop spans 15 amino acids. V gave up 5 bases and J gave up 5 bases; unmatched junction bases: 11. CDR1 is MNHEY, CDR2 SMNVEV, per germline (reference sequence). DNA of the CDR3: TGTGCCAGCAGTAGCCGAAGGGGGCGACAGGAGACCCAGTACTTC. As protein: CASSSRRGRQETQYF.

A remark on this clonotype: A much larger clone sits a single nucleotide away, making a read error possible. CDR3 sequence: CASSEEAFTRNGQFF. CDR3 coding DNA: TGTGCCAGCAGTGAAGAGGCATTCACGCGAAATGGGCAGTTCTTC. This sequence joins TRBV25-1 and TRBJ2-1; D not resolved. The CDR3 loop spans 15 amino acids. The germline CDR1 and CDR2 sequences are MGHDK and SYGVNS.

This clonotype was seen a handful of times. The chain combines TRBV27 with TRBJ1-4, with 7 bases matching TRBD1. The CDR3 extends over 16 amino acids. Trimming removed 5 bases from V and 12 bases from J; junction bases left unmatched: 18. Germline CDR1 is MNHEY and CDR2 is SMNVEV (reference sequence). The DNA for the CDR3 is TGTGCCAGCAGTCCTGCCCTACGACAGGGTCAGGGACAACTGTTTTTT. Amino acids: CASSPALRQGQGQLFF.

This clonotype occurred many times. This rearrangement joins TRBV11-2 to TRBJ2-7; 7 nucleotides agree with TRBD1. This CDR3 contains 14 residues. After removal of 5 bases from V and 2 bases from J, the junction contained 6 bases not matched to a gene. CDR1 and CDR2 (germline): SGHAT, FQNNGV. The CDR3, as DNA: TGTGCCAGCAGCCCTTGGACAGGTACCTACGAGCAGTACTTC. Protein product: CASSPWTGTYEQYF.

This clonotype was picked up many times. The chain recombines TRBV24-1 with TRBJ2-1, with 12 bases lining up with TRBD2. The CDR3 has 18 residues. Germline V gene sequence: CDR1 KGHDR, CDR2 SFDVKD. V gave up 4 bases and J gave up 8 bases; unmatched junction bases: 14. The CDR3 DNA follows: TGTGCCACCAGTGACCGCTCTTGGACTAGCGGGGCTGGTCATGAGCAGTTCTTC. It specifies CATSDRSWTSGAGHEQFF.

Many counts were recorded for this clonotype. This sequence joins TRBV28 and TRBJ2-3; no definite D call. The CDR3 loop spans 12 amino acids. Germline lookup yields CDR1 MDHEN and CDR2 SYDVKM. Trimming left V 6 bases short and J 6 bases short, with 10 bases between. CDR3 coding DNA: TGTGCCAGCAGGCATCAGGAGGATACGCAGTATTTT. This sequence encodes CASRHQEDTQYF.

The table lists this clonotype with many counts. The V and J genes are TRBV7-3 and TRBJ2-7; D is uncertain. The CDR3 has 14 residues. V gave up 0 bases and J gave up 0 bases, with 6 bases separating them. Looked up from germline, CDR1 is SGHTA and CDR2 is FQGTGA. CDR3 sequence: CASSLTASSYEQYF. In DNA, the CDR3 is TGTGCCAGCAGCTTAACTGCTAGCTCCTACGAGCAGTACTTC.

This clonotype was observed at least ten times. The chain uses TRBV20-1 and TRBJ2-5; 12 positions match TRBD2. The CDR3 covers 14 residues. After removal of 5 bases from V and 5 bases from J, the junction contained 6 bases not matched to a gene. CDR1 is DFQATT and CDR2 is SNEGSKA in the germline V gene (reference sequence). For the CDR3, the DNA is TGCAGTGCTCTCCGACTAGCGGGAGAGGAGACCCAGTACTTC. Protein: CSALRLAGEETQYF.

V usage is TRBV4-1 and J usage is TRBJ2-2; D remains unclear. The CDR3 spans 15 residues. Germline V gene sequence: CDR1 MGHRA, CDR2 YSYEKL. The V end lost 1 base, the J end lost 4 bases, and 10 bases lay between the germline ends. CDR3 residues: CASSQGIKVTGELFF. The CDR3 bases are TGCGCCAGCAGCCAAGGTATAAAAGTCACCGGGGAGCTGTTTTTT.

The genes are TRBV7-9 and TRBJ1-6; the D is unclear. The CDR3 loop spans 15 amino acids. Trimming took off 0 bases at V and 6 bases at J, with 9 bases between the two ends. From germline, CDR1 is SEHNR and CDR2 FQNEAQ (reference sequence). This CDR3 reads CASSLAKQFNSPLHF. The CDR3 DNA is TGTGCCAGCAGCTTAGCGAAGCAGTTTAATTCACCCCTCCACTTT.

This clonotype has a count of ten or more. The J gene is TRBJ1-1, the V gene TRBV7-9; TRBD1 matches 8 bases. CDR1 is SEHNR and CDR2 is FQNEAQ in the germline V gene (reference sequence). This CDR3 has 16 residues. With V trimmed by 4 bases and J by 6 bases, 13 bases remained unmatched. In nucleotides, the CDR3 is TGTGCCAGCAGCTCAAGACAGGGGCCCTCCCTCCCTGAAGCTTTCTTT. This translates into CASSSRQGPSLPEAFF.